This passage covers 28 T cell receptor beta chains from one sample sequenced in a study of blood T cell repertoires in COVID-19. Clones were read by immunoSEQ multiplex PCR, and TCRdb kept only the in-frame ones, dropping some. This sample carries over 60,000 clones, 80% to 95% of them seen once, and the ten largest clones take approximately 6%. Material: peripheral blood. Receptor source: a human donor in a cohort sampled during active COVID-19.

V usage is TRBV30 and J usage is TRBJ2-7; 10 nucleotides line up with TRBD2. With 5 bases clipped from V and 6 bases from J, the junction kept 13 bases outside the gene matches. Germline lookup yields CDR1 GTSNPN and CDR2 SVGIG (reference sequence). The CDR3 has 15 amino acids. In nucleotides, the CDR3 is TGTGCCTGGGGAGACTTACTAGCGGGACAGTCCGAGCAGTACTTC. Residues: CAWGDLLAGQSEQYF. Variable domain in full (rest from reference TRBV30 and TRBJ2-7): SQTIHQWPATLVQPVGSPLSLECTVEGTSNPNLYWYRQAAGRGLQLLFYSVGIGQISSEVPQNLSASRPQDRQFILSSKKLLLSDSGFYLCAWGDLLAGQSEQYFGPGTRLTVT.

The gene calls are TRBV6-5 and TRBJ1-2, with 7 bases aligning to TRBD1. Germline-derived CDR1 and CDR2 are MNHEY and SVGAGI. The ends lost 6 bases at V and 8 bases at J; junction bases unmatched: 9. This CDR3 is 13 amino acids long. The CDR3 here is CASRTTTGDGYTF. CDR3 coding DNA: TGTGCCAGCAGGACTACAACAGGGGACGGCTACACCTTC.

CDR3 bases: TGTGCCAGCAGTTTGGGCACGCAAGAGACCCAGTACTTC. Encoded protein: CASSLGTQETQYF. V and J are TRBV12-3 or TRBV12-4 and TRBJ2-5, with D hard to call. V lost 3 bases and J 2 bases, leaving 7 bases between the germline ends. The CDR3 runs to 13 residues.

V gene TRBV9 combines with J gene TRBJ2-2, with D possibly being TRBD2 (5 bases). V was shortened by 1 base and J by 4 bases, with 11 bases between the two germline ends. CDR3 length: 15 amino acids. Germline CDR1 and CDR2: SGDLS and YYNGEE. CDR3 nucleotides: TGTGCCAGCAGCGTATGGGTGGAGGCCACCGGGGAGCTGTTTTTT. It is translated as CASSVWVEATGELFF. Drawing the rest from reference TRBV9 and TRBJ2-2, the complete variable domain is DSGVTQTPKHLITATGQRVTLRCSPRSGDLSVYWYQQSLDQGLQFLIQYYNGEERAKGNILERFSAQQFPDLHSELNLSSLELGDSALYFCASSVWVEATGELFFGEGSRLTVL.

The J gene is TRBJ1-4, the V gene TRBV18; possibly TRBD1 for D (5 bases). Trimming stripped 0 bases from V and 5 bases from J, with 13 bases between. CDR1 KGHSH and CDR2 LQKENI come from the germline V gene. CDR3 length: 16 amino acids. The CDR3 nucleotides are TGTGCCAGCTCACCACCTCGCGGGGCGGGGAATGAAAAACTGTTTTTT. Translating it yields CASSPPRGAGNEKLFF.

The V gene is TRBV6-5, the J gene TRBJ2-3; D gene unclear. CDR1 MNHEY and CDR2 SVGAGI come from the germline V gene. Trimming shortened V by 6 bases and J by 6 bases, and 13 bases separated the two germline ends. This CDR3 is 13 amino acids long. CDR3 DNA: TGTGCCAGCAGGTACCCGAGTGCCGATACGCAGTATTTT. Translated: CASRYPSADTQYF.

About this clone: The same CDR3 can be traced to other DNA sequences in this sample. The CDR3 spells CASSYSRGQPQHF. The CDR3 nucleotides are TGTGCCAGCAGTTACTCGAGAGGACAGCCCCAGCATTTT. The rearrangement links TRBV6-5 to TRBJ1-5; D is unresolved. CDR1 is MNHEY, CDR2 SVGAGI, per germline. The germline V and J ends were trimmed by 0 bases and 7 bases, with 7 bases remaining between them. CDR3 length equals 13 residues.

The V call is TRBV5-1, the J call TRBJ2-5; TRBD2 agrees at 7 bases. CDR3 length equals 15 residues. V lost 0 bases to trimming and J lost 1 base; unmatched junction nucleotides: 3. The germline V gene has CDR1 SGHRS and CDR2 YFSETQ. In nucleotides, the CDR3 is TGCGCCAGCAGCTTGGGTCCTAGCGGCCAAGAGACCCAGTACTTC. This sequence encodes CASSLGPSGQETQYF.

The V call is TRBV7-3, the J call TRBJ2-3; 10 bases are a match to TRBD2. The CDR3 runs to 14 residues. CDR1 SGHTA and CDR2 FQGTGA come from the germline V gene. V was pared by 5 bases and J by 5 bases, with 4 bases of the junction left unmatched. CDR3 in amino acids: CASSILAGVDTQYF. CDR3 bases: TGTGCCAGCAGCATCCTAGCGGGAGTAGATACGCAGTATTTT.

This chain links TRBV4-2 with TRBJ1-6, with 8 bases identical to TRBD1. Germline V gene lookup returns CDR1 LGHNA and CDR2 YNFKEQ. V trimming: 0 bases; J trimming: 1 base; junction bases outside the gene matches: 14. This CDR3 region has 21 residues. CDR3 sequence: CASSQEAGTGLLGSYNSPLHF. CDR3 sequence (DNA): TGTGCCAGCAGCCAAGAGGCGGGGACAGGCCTTCTGGGGTCCTATAATTCACCCCTCCACTTT.

This clone has only one observation. This sequence joins TRBV7-2 and TRBJ2-3; tentatively, D is TRBD2 (5 bases). Germline CDR1 reads SGHTA; CDR2 reads FQGNSA. This CDR3 is built from 12 residues. The V and J ends lost 5 bases and 7 bases respectively, with 10 bases between them. Here the CDR3 DNA reads TGTGCCAGCAGCCGGGAATCCTATACGCAGTATTTT. It specifies CASSRESYTQYF. Filled out from reference TRBV7-2 and TRBJ2-3, the complete variable domain reads GAGVSQSPSNKVTEKGKDVELRCDPISGHTALYWYRQSLGQGLEFLIYFQGNSAPDKSGLPSDRFSAERTGGSVSTLTIQRTQQEDSAVYLCASSRESYTQYFGPGTRLTVL.

The DNA for the CDR3 is TGTGCCAGCACCCGCTTGGGGGCAAACACTGAAGCTTTCTTT. Residues: CASTRLGANTEAFF. The chain recombines TRBV9 with TRBJ1-1, with a tentative D call TRBD1 (6 bases). Between the trimmed V and J ends, which lost 6 bases and 2 bases, there was a span of 14 bases. The CDR3 length is 14 residues. CDR1 SGDLS and CDR2 YYNGEE come from the germline V gene.

This clone was seen only a few times. The gene calls are TRBV4-3 and TRBJ1-4, with 8 bases lining up with TRBD1. CDR1 is LGHNA and CDR2 is YSLEER in the germline V gene. The V gene end was trimmed by 4 bases and the J gene end by 7 bases; junction bases not matched to a gene: 8. The CDR3 loop spans 15 amino acids. CDR3 in DNA: TGCGCCAGCAGCCGAGAGACAGGGGTCGGTGAAAAACTGTTTTTT. It encodes CASSRETGVGEKLFF.

The table lists this clone with a few counts. The chain employs TRBV7-2 and TRBJ2-1; 9 bases agree with TRBD2. With 6 bases clipped from V and 7 bases from J, the junction kept 7 bases outside the gene matches. The CDR3 is 14 residues long. Per germline, CDR1 SGHTA and CDR2 FQGNSA. CDR3 coding DNA: TGTGCCAGCAGTCTAGCGGGGTTAAGGAATGAGCAGTTCTTC. This encodes CASSLAGLRNEQFF.

This chain uses TRBV6-4 with TRBJ2-7; weak D call: TRBD2 (6 bases). V was cut by 5 bases and J by 6 bases, with 26 bases left in between. Germline loops: CDR1 MRHNA, CDR2 SNTAGT. This CDR3 has 17 residues. CDR3 sequence (DNA): TGTGCCAGCAGTACGAGGGACTTCGCACGCTTGGTGGCCGAGCAGTACTTC. This sequence encodes CASSTRDFARLVAEQYF.

The chain couples TRBV28 to TRBJ1-1; 7 positions match TRBD1. The CDR3 is 14 residues long. V was clipped by 6 bases and J by 6 bases; unmatched bases: 10. Germline V gives CDR1 MDHEN, CDR2 SYDVKM. The CDR3 DNA follows: TGTGCCAGCAGCCCCGGACAGGCTAGCTCTGAAGCTTTCTTT. Translating gives CASSPGQASSEAFF.

The chain uses TRBV11-2 and TRBJ1-6, with TRBD1 identical over 8 bases. This CDR3 has 16 amino acids. The trim removed 5 bases at V and 10 bases at J, leaving 13 bases unmatched. Germline V gene data show CDR1 as SGHAT and CDR2 as FQNNGV. CDR3 DNA sequence: TGTGCCAGCAGCAAAGGGAGGACAGGGACGGTCTCACCCCTCCACTTT. Amino acids: CASSKGRTGTVSPLHF.

In this sample, this clone turned up once. The chain joins TRBV7-2 to TRBJ1-1, with a tentative D call TRBD1 (5 bases). CDR3 length: 14 amino acids. Per the germline V gene, CDR1 is SGHTA and CDR2 is FQGNSA. V was pared by 1 base and J by 1 base, with 7 bases between. CDR3 amino acids: CASSLVQANTEAFF. The DNA for the CDR3 is TGTGCCAGCAGCTTAGTACAGGCGAACACTGAAGCTTTCTTT.

The V call is TRBV14, the J call TRBJ2-7, with TRBD2 identical over 9 bases. CDR1 is SGHDN, CDR2 FVKESK, per germline. Germline trimming cut 3 bases from V and 6 bases from J; bases unmatched to any gene: 21. The CDR3 spans 19 residues. The CDR3 reads CASSQEDLFPSGKSGEQYF. CDR3 nucleotide sequence: TGTGCCAGCAGCCAGGAAGATTTATTCCCTAGCGGGAAGTCGGGCGAGCAGTACTTC.

The V gene is TRBV7-2, the J gene TRBJ2-3; 14 nucleotides line up with TRBD2. J gave up 4 bases and V 2 bases, and 8 bases lay outside the gene matches. The CDR3 sequence is 18 residues long. Germline V gene sequence: CDR1 SGHTA, CDR2 FQGNSA. CDR3 in amino acids: CASSLRPTSGRVADTQYF. CDR3 nucleotides: TGTGCCAGCAGCTTAAGACCGACTAGCGGGAGGGTGGCAGATACGCAGTATTTT.

V gene TRBV20-1 combines with J gene TRBJ2-5; D is uncertain. Germline lookup yields CDR1 DFQATT and CDR2 SNEGSKA (reference sequence). This CDR3 comprises 10 residues. V lost 4 bases and J lost 5, with 5 bases in between. This CDR3 reads CSATVETQYF. In DNA form, the CDR3 reads TGCAGTGCTACCGTGGAGACCCAGTACTTC.

The chain uses TRBV19 and TRBJ2-2, with D uncertain. Germline CDR1 LNHDA, CDR2 SQIVND (reference sequence). The V end lost 8 bases, the J end lost 2 bases, and 9 bases lay between the germline ends. The length of the CDR3 is 13 residues. The CDR3 loop is CASAVENTGELFF. The CDR3, as DNA: TGTGCCAGTGCGGTAGAAAACACCGGGGAGCTGTTTTTT.

The V and J genes are TRBV5-1 and TRBJ1-3; the D gene is possibly TRBD1 (6 bases). Trimming took 4 bases from V and 0 from J, leaving 17 bases between them. CDR1 SGHRS and CDR2 YFSETQ come from the germline V gene. This CDR3 region has 17 residues. The CDR3, as DNA: TGCGCCAGCAGCCCCCGGGGAGGGGGATTCTCTGGAAACACCATATATTTT. Translating gives CASSPRGGGFSGNTIYF.

The chain is built from TRBV13 and TRBJ1-1, with D possibly TRBD1 on 5 matching bases. The V end lost 5 bases, the J end lost 1 base, and 20 bases lay between the germline ends. Germline CDR1 is PRHDT and CDR2 is FYEKMQ (reference sequence). The CDR3 sequence is 17 residues long. Here the CDR3 DNA reads TGTGCCAGCAGCCCCTGGGGAGCAGGGAGGTCGAACACTGAAGCTTTCTTT. It is translated as CASSPWGAGRSNTEAFF.

This chain links TRBV3-1 (or the pseudogene TRBV3-2) with TRBJ2-1, with TRBD1 matching over 8 bases. The CDR3 totals 14 residues. Germline lookup yields CDR1 LGHDT and CDR2 YNNKEL (reference sequence). J gave up 6 bases and V 4 bases, and 5 bases lay outside the gene matches. The CDR3 DNA is TGTGCCAGCAGCCTAGGGGGACAGGTCAATGAGCAGTTCTTC. Translated: CASSLGGQVNEQFF.

The gene calls are TRBV28 and TRBJ2-7; no clear D gene. The CDR3 length is 13 residues. Germline-derived CDR1 and CDR2 are MDHEN and SYDVKM. V was clipped by 8 bases and J by 4 bases, with 15 bases between them. CDR3 sequence: CASGTPTTYEQYF. CDR3 DNA sequence: TGTGCCAGCGGCACCCCGACAACTTACGAGCAGTACTTC.

V usage is TRBV19 and J usage is TRBJ1-3, with D tentatively TRBD1 (5 bases). This CDR3 region has 14 residues. Looked up from germline, CDR1 is LNHDA and CDR2 is SQIVND (reference sequence). Trimming left V 4 bases short and J 4 bases short, with 11 bases between. DNA for the CDR3: TGTGCCAGTAGTAGCGGGACTAACGGAAACACCATATATTTT. It translates to CASSSGTNGNTIYF.

This chain uses TRBV6-5 with TRBJ2-2; 9 bases map to TRBD1. CDR1 is MNHEY, CDR2 SVGAGI, per germline. V lost 6 bases to trimming and J lost 6 bases; unmatched junction nucleotides: 8. The CDR3 is 15 residues long. In DNA form, the CDR3 reads TGTGCCAGCAGGCAGGACAGGGGTTACCCCGGGGAGCTGTTTTTT. As protein: CASRQDRGYPGELFF.